The 26 T cell receptor beta chains below come from one sample, sequenced in a study of blood T cell repertoires in COVID-19. The assay was immunoSEQ multiplex PCR, and TCRdb's table has in-frame clones only and misses some. The data contain 200,000 to 250,000 clones, 84% of them singletons. Sequencing used PBMCs or T cells enriched from blood (not recorded which). Receptors originate from a man aged 55-75 years who had recovered from COVID-19.

The chain combines TRBV15 with TRBJ1-4; weak D call: TRBD1 (5 bases). Trimming cost V 6 bases and J 3 bases, with 11 bases left between them. Germline V CDR1 and CDR2: LNHNV, YYDKDF (reference sequence). There are 14 residues in the CDR3. CDR3 amino acids: CATSWGRANEKLFF. CDR3 bases: TGTGCCACCAGTTGGGGCCGGGCTAATGAAAAACTGTTTTTT.

The genes are TRBV18 and TRBJ2-2, with D tentatively TRBD2 (6 bases). Trimming took off 3 bases at V and 1 base at J, with 9 bases between the two ends. Germline V gene data show CDR1 as KGHSH and CDR2 as LQKENI. This CDR3 has 15 residues. The CDR3 DNA reads as TGTGCCAGCTCACCGGGACTTTTGAACACCGGGGAGCTGTTTTTT. Translated: CASSPGLLNTGELFF.

The DNA of the CDR3 is TGTGCCAGCAGCTCACTGACTAGCGGGGTTATCTACGAGCAGTACTTC. Translation: CASSSLTSGVIYEQYF. This chain links TRBV11-3 with TRBJ2-7, with 11 bases fitting TRBD2. The CDR3 has 16 residues. CDR1 SGHNT and CDR2 YENEEA come from the germline V gene. Trimming at V came to 4 bases and at J to 3 bases, leaving 8 bases not matched to a gene.

The genes are TRBV7-9 and TRBJ1-2; 9 nucleotides match TRBD1. After removal of 4 bases from V and 4 bases from J, the junction contained 13 bases not matched to a gene. Germline lookup yields CDR1 SEHNR and CDR2 FQNEAQ (reference sequence). The CDR3 sequence is 17 residues long. The CDR3 nucleotides read TGTGCCAGCAGCTCCCTCGACGTGACAGGGGGAGGCTATGGCTACACCTTC. Translating it yields CASSSLDVTGGGYGYTF.

The V gene is TRBV7-2, the J gene TRBJ1-6; 9 bases line up with TRBD1. Germline V gene sequence: CDR1 SGHTA, CDR2 FQGNSA. J was trimmed by 7 bases and V by 5 bases; bases with no gene match: 3. CDR3 length: 14 residues. The CDR3 nucleotides read TGTGCCAGCAGCAGACAGGGGGGCAATTCACCCCTCCACTTT. Its protein product is CASSRQGGNSPLHF.

The J gene is TRBJ2-7, the V gene TRBV5-4; D call uncertain. V was shortened by 5 bases and J by 2 bases, with 20 bases between the two germline ends. This CDR3 is built from 16 residues. In germline, CDR1 is SGHNT, CDR2 YYREEE (reference sequence). CDR3 sequence (DNA): TGTGCCAGCAGTACGACTGAGCTCAAGGAAACCTACGAGCAGTACTTC. Residues: CASSTTELKETYEQYF.

This sequence joins TRBV7-9 and TRBJ1-3; TRBD1 agrees at 8 bases. Germline values: CDR1 SEHNR, CDR2 FQNEAQ (reference sequence). The trim removed 5 bases at V and 0 bases at J, leaving 9 bases unmatched. The CDR3 covers 17 residues. The CDR3 nucleotides are TGTGCCAGCAGCATAGGGACAGGTATCAACTCTGGAAACACCATATATTTT. This gives the protein CASSIGTGINSGNTIYF.

This sequence joins TRBV12-5 and TRBJ2-2; D possibly corresponds to TRBD1 (5 bases). This CDR3 comprises 13 residues. V was cut by 3 bases and J by 4 bases, with 6 bases left in between. The germline gives CDR1 LGHNT, CDR2 FRNRAP. CDR3 in amino acids: CASGLGVTGELFF. CDR3 bases: TGTGCTAGTGGTTTAGGGGTCACCGGGGAGCTGTTTTTT.

The rearrangement uses TRBV29-1 and TRBJ2-2; 7 positions match TRBD1. V shed 3 bases, J shed 5 bases, and the junction held 3 bases outside the gene matches. This CDR3 contains 13 residues. CDR1 is SQVTM and CDR2 is ANQGSEA in the germline V gene. CDR3 DNA: TGCAGCGTTGACAGGGGGATGACCGGGGAGCTGTTTTTT. It codes for CSVDRGMTGELFF.

This sequence joins TRBV11-3 and TRBJ1-1; D remains unclear. Germline V gives CDR1 SGHNT, CDR2 YENEEA. The CDR3 runs 12 residues. The ends were cut back, 5 bases at V and 8 bases at J, with 12 bases in the middle. The DNA for the CDR3 is TGTGCCAGCAGCCGAGGTGTAAGCGAAGCTTTCTTT. Amino acids: CASSRGVSEAFF.

This chain joins TRBV6-6 and TRBJ1-6; a weak D match, TRBD1 (6 bases). This CDR3 region has 15 residues. The V gene lost 7 bases and the J gene lost 9 bases, with 19 bases spanning the gap. CDR1 and CDR2 (germline): MNHNY, SVGAGI (reference sequence). The CDR3 spells CASTLPGHTGSPLHF. The CDR3, as DNA: TGTGCCAGCACCCTCCCGGGACACACCGGTTCACCCCTCCACTTT.

V and J are TRBV10-2 and TRBJ1-2; TRBD1 is a possible D gene (5 bases). The germline gives CDR1 WSHSY, CDR2 SAAADI. The length of the CDR3 is 13 residues. V shed 3 bases and J shed 5 bases, with 10 bases lying between them. This CDR3 is CASSDSGLYGYTF. The CDR3 DNA follows: TGCGCCAGCAGTGACTCAGGGTTGTATGGCTACACCTTC.

The gene calls are TRBV4-3 and TRBJ2-2, with D possibly being TRBD1 (5 bases). Trimming stripped 0 bases from V and 3 bases from J, with 8 bases between. The CDR3 covers 15 residues. From germline, CDR1 is LGHNA and CDR2 YSLEER. CDR3 amino acids: CASSQEPGHTGELFF. The DNA for the CDR3 is TGCGCCAGCAGCCAAGAACCAGGGCACACCGGGGAGCTGTTTTTT.

This chain uses TRBV7-8 with TRBJ1-1; the match to TRBD1 covers 9 bases. This CDR3 has 13 residues. Trimming removed 0 bases from V and 10 bases from J; junction bases left unmatched: 3. Germline loops: CDR1 SGHVS, CDR2 FQNEAQ. This chain's CDR3 is CASSLASDRGAFF. The CDR3 DNA follows: TGTGCCAGCAGCTTAGCTTCGGACAGGGGAGCTTTCTTT. Together with reference TRBV7-8 and TRBJ1-1, the CDR3 gives the full variable domain: GAGVSQSPRYKVAKRGQDVALRCDPISGHVSLFWYQQALGQGPEFLTYFQNEAQLDKSGLPSDRFFAERPEGSVSTLKIQRTQQEDSAVYLCASSLASDRGAFFGQGTRLTVV.

This chain uses TRBV7-9 with TRBJ2-1; TRBD1 aligns across 7 bases. Germline V gene lookup returns CDR1 SEHNR and CDR2 FQNEAQ (reference sequence). CDR3 length: 18 amino acids. With 4 bases clipped from V and 0 bases from J, the junction kept 12 bases outside the gene matches. In DNA, the CDR3 is TGTGCCAGCAGCTCTGGACAGGAAGCGATCGGCTCCTACAATGAGCAGTTCTTC. Amino acid sequence: CASSSGQEAIGSYNEQFF. Full variable domain (remainder filled in from reference TRBV7-9 and TRBJ2-1): DTGVSQNPRHKITKRGQNVTFRCDPISEHNRLYWYRQTLGQGPEFLTYFQNEAQLEKSRLLSDRFSAERPKGSFSTLEIQRTEQGDSAMYLCASSSGQEAIGSYNEQFFGPGTRLTVL.

J is TRBJ1-4 and V is TRBV27, with a possible D match to TRBD1 (5 bases). This CDR3 is 14 amino acids long. Germline V CDR1 and CDR2: MNHEY, SMNVEV (reference sequence). The V and J ends lost 1 base and 8 bases respectively, with 11 bases between them. The CDR3 nucleotides are TGTGCCAGCAGTTTATTCAGGGTTGGCGAAAAACTGTTTTTT. This codes for CASSLFRVGEKLFF. Combining the CDR3 with reference TRBV27 and TRBJ1-4 gives the whole variable domain EAQVTQNPRYLITVTGKKLTVTCSQNMNHEYMSWYRQDPGLGLRQIYYSMNVEVTDKGDVPEGYKVSRKEKRNFPLILESPSPNQTSLYFCASSLFRVGEKLFFGSGTQLSVL.

In the case of this clone: The sample has other DNA sequences that encode this CDR3 too. The rearrangement joins TRBV18 to TRBJ1-1, with TRBD1 identical over 7 bases. CDR3 length equals 14 residues. Germline V gene data show CDR1 as KGHSH and CDR2 as LQKENI. The V segment lost 3 bases and the J segment 2 bases; nucleotides outside the gene matches: 3. In nucleotides, the CDR3 is TGTGCCAGCTCACCCACAGGGGTAAACACTGAAGCTTTCTTT. This gives the protein CASSPTGVNTEAFF.

The V and J genes are TRBV7-2 and TRBJ2-3; 8 bases agree with TRBD2. CDR3 length: 15 amino acids. J gave up 5 bases and V 4 bases, and 8 bases lay outside the gene matches. The germline V gene has CDR1 SGHTA and CDR2 FQGNSA. CDR3 DNA: TGTGCCAGCAGCTCAACCGGGGGGGTGGGAGATACGCAGTATTTT. It codes for CASSSTGGVGDTQYF.

The chain joins TRBV19 to TRBJ1-4; a weak D match, TRBD1 (6 bases). With 3 bases removed from V and 8 bases from J, the gap between germline ends came to 19 bases. Germline CDR1 and CDR2: LNHDA and SQIVND (reference sequence). The CDR3 is 16 residues long. The CDR3 protein is CASSIFTTGPGEKLFF. The CDR3 coding sequence is TGTGCCAGTAGTATCTTCACGACAGGTCCAGGGGAAAAACTGTTTTTT.

V gene TRBV7-9 combines with J gene TRBJ2-1, with a weak D call TRBD2 (6 bases). Germline assignment: CDR1 SEHNR and CDR2 FQNEAQ (reference sequence). The CDR3 is 16 residues long. V lost 5 bases and J lost 2, with 16 bases in between. The CDR3 DNA reads TGTGCCAGCAGCCCAGGGACTCGGACGACCTACAATGAGCAGTTCTTC. This codes for CASSPGTRTTYNEQFF.

The rearrangement joins TRBV11-3 to TRBJ2-1; D possibly corresponds to TRBD2 (5 bases). CDR3 length equals 15 residues. Trimming shortened V by 5 bases and J by 6 bases, and 17 bases separated the two germline ends. Germline V gives CDR1 SGHNT, CDR2 YENEEA. The CDR3 nucleotides are TGTGCCAGCAGCACCGAGCCCGGCCGGGGCAATGAGCAGTTCTTC. Its translation is CASSTEPGRGNEQFF.

V usage is TRBV19 and J usage is TRBJ2-3; TRBD1 matches at 7 bases. The CDR3 covers 16 residues. Looked up from germline, CDR1 is LNHDA and CDR2 is SQIVND (reference sequence). The V and J ends lost 5 bases and 3 bases, in that order; junction bases with no gene match: 11. The CDR3 is CASSHRQGSGTDTQYF. CDR3 in DNA: TGTGCCAGTAGTCATCGACAGGGTAGTGGGACAGATACGCAGTATTTT.

This rearrangement joins TRBV25-1 to TRBJ2-1, with 8 nucleotides matching TRBD1. From germline, CDR1 is MGHDK and CDR2 SYGVNS. The CDR3 runs 16 residues. After removal of 5 bases from V and 4 bases from J, the junction contained 10 bases not matched to a gene. The chain's CDR3 is CASSMRQGKGYNEQFF. In DNA form, the CDR3 reads TGTGCCAGCAGTATGAGACAGGGGAAGGGTTACAATGAGCAGTTCTTC.

The genes are TRBV5-1 and TRBJ1-1, with TRBD1 matching 9 bases. Germline V gives CDR1 SGHRS, CDR2 YFSETQ. This CDR3 is built from 16 residues. With V trimmed by 0 bases and J by 5 bases, 8 bases remained unmatched. CDR3 region: CASSLGPTGGGTEAFF. DNA of the CDR3: TGCGCCAGCAGCTTGGGCCCAACAGGGGGCGGGACTGAAGCTTTCTTT. Supplemented by reference TRBV5-1 and TRBJ1-1, the full variable domain reads KAGVTQTPRYLIKTRGQQVTLSCSPISGHRSVSWYQQTPGQGLQFLFEYFSETQRNKGNFPGRFSGRQFSNSRSEMNVSTLELGDSALYLCASSLGPTGGGTEAFFGQGTRLTVV.

This chain connects TRBV3-1 (or the pseudogene TRBV3-2) to TRBJ1-2; TRBD1 aligns across 8 bases. In germline, CDR1 is LGHDT, CDR2 YNNKEL (reference sequence). The J segment lost 7 bases and the V segment lost 0 bases, leaving 7 bases of the junction unmatched. The CDR3 sequence is 15 residues long. The CDR3 loop reads CASSQDYQGASGYTF. CDR3 coding DNA: TGTGCCAGCAGCCAAGATTATCAGGGGGCTTCTGGCTACACCTTC.

This chain connects TRBV18 to TRBJ1-4; TRBD1 might be the D (6 bases). The CDR3 consists of 14 residues. Germline V lookup: CDR1 KGHSH, CDR2 LQKENI. The ends were cut back, 3 bases at V and 5 bases at J, with 10 bases in the middle. The CDR3 reads CASSPFRGNEKLFF. CDR3 in DNA: TGTGCCAGCTCACCTTTCAGGGGCAATGAAAAACTGTTTTTT.